This entry describes one T cell receptor beta chain. Antigen unknown. The entry originates in a study of identical twins. The study, taken as a whole, reports: Fewer insertions were carried by abundant cord blood beta clonotypes, but none was seen in memory repertoires.

Losses at the gene ends were 2 bases for V and 6 bases for J; bases not matched to a gene: 6. Germline CDR1 and CDR2: DFQATT and SNEGSKA (reference sequence). This CDR3 is built from 14 residues. In TCRdb, the 5' RACE reads were re-called with MiXCR into one record per CDR3 protein. The repertoire holds hundreds of thousands of distinct CDR3 sequences, with around a sixth as singletons. The data also belong to a second study, concerning T cells expressing NK-cell markers. That work contributes: In the group of eight sequenced donors, seven were HCMV-seropositive and one was seronegative. The study found dominant NKG2C+ clonotypes at roughly 1.0-8% of CD8+ T cells in about 6 donors.

The gene calls are TRBV20-1 and TRBJ2-1; TRBD2 matches 8 bases. The sequence was obtained from a young woman in good health. The sample consisted of PBMCs. The CDR3 here is CSARTSGGANEQFF. The CDR3 region has the DNA TGCAGTGCTAGAACCTCCGGGGGGGCCAATGAGCAGTTCTTC.